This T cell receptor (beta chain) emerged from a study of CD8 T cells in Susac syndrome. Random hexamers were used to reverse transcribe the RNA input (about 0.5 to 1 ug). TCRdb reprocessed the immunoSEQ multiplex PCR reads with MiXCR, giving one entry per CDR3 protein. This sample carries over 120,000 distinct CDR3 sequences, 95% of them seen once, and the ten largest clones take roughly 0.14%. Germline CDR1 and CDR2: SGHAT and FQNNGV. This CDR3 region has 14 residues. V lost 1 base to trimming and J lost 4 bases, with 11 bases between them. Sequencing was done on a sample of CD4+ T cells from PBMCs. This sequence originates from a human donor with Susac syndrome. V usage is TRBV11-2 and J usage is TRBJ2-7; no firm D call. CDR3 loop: CASSLAGIEYEQYF. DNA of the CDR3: TGTGCCAGCAGCTTAGCTGGGATCGAGTACGAGCAGTACTTC.